The source of this T cell receptor (beta chain) is a study of spatial heterogeneity in lung cancer. Each CDR3 protein gets one entry after TCRdb re-called the 5' RACE reads with MiXCR. The table has about 45,000 distinct CDR3 sequences, approximately 6.8% seen once. As for time point: sample taken at primary tumor resection. In each case, whole RNA from tumor, nontumor lung or frozen PBMC was sequenced unsorted. The approximately 67 donors had untreated early-stage non-small cell lung cancer. This clonotype occurred a few times. From germline, CDR1 is SGHRS and CDR2 YFSETQ. The V gene end was trimmed by 0 bases and the J gene end by 4 bases; junction bases not matched to a gene: 8. This CDR3 spans 16 amino acids.

The source of this sequence is a female donor with early-stage non-small cell lung cancer. The V gene is TRBV5-1, the J gene TRBJ1-1; TRBD1 matches at 8 bases. The material was PBMCs, obtained at surgery. The CDR3 here is CASSLATGDLGTEAFF. The CDR3 DNA follows: TGCGCCAGCAGCTTGGCGACAGGGGATTTAGGCACTGAAGCTTTCTTT.